A selection of T cell receptor beta chains follows, all from one sample in a study of T cell responses to AZD1222 COVID-19 vaccine. The data were produced by immunoSEQ multiplex PCR, yet TCRdb's version contains in-frame clones alone and is incomplete. The sample comprises about 120,000 clones, roughly 88% of which are singletons, and 4.4% rests with the top ten. The sample was peripheral blood, taken on day 0 of MenACWY control vaccination. The receptors come from an adult in good health. Each CDR3 is given with its conserved first and last residue. D genes are given only for firm matches. A clone size is listed for some rows: how often the clone was seen (once, few, many), or a class if it is expanded.

size,J,D,V,DNA,CDR3
NA,TRBJ2-1,NA,TRBV6-5,TGTGCCAGCCAGGGGTCCTACAATGAGCAGTTCTTC,CASQGSYNEQFF
few,TRBJ1-2,NA,TRBV6-5,TGTGCCAGCAAAATTACAGGCCCCGGGGGCTATGGCTACACCTTC,CASKITGPGGYGYTF
NA,TRBJ2-1,NA,TRBV6-4,TGTGCCAGCAGTTACTCGGGTTCCCACAATGAGCAGTTCTTC,CASSYSGSHNEQFF
NA,TRBJ1-1,NA,TRBV18,TGTGCCAGCTCACCCCAGGAGGGGAACACTGAAGCTTTCTTT,CASSPQEGNTEAFF
few,TRBJ2-3,NA,TRBV6-1,TGTGCCAGCAGTGACCGGGCCCCATTTGAAGATACGCAGTATTTT,CASSDRAPFEDTQYF
NA,TRBJ2-2,NA,TRBV6-5,TGTGCCAGCAGCCACCGATGGAACACCGGGGAGCTGTTTTTT,CASSHRWNTGELFF
NA,TRBJ2-3,NA,TRBV6-2/TRBV6-3,TGTGCCAGCAGTTACTCTGCCGGGGAGTCTAGCACAGATACGCAGTATTTT,CASSYSAGESSTDTQYF
NA,TRBJ2-2,NA,TRBV9,TGTGCCAGCAGCGGAGGGGTCGCACCAGGCACCGGGGAGCTGTTTTTT,CASSGGVAPGTGELFF
NA,TRBJ1-6,NA,TRBV3-1/TRBV3-2,TGTGCCAGCAGCCTCCGAATTTCACCCCTCCACTTT,CASSLRISPLHF
NA,TRBJ1-2,TRBD1,TRBV5-6,TGTGCCAGCAGCTTGGGGGCCAGGGACAGTGGCTACACCTTC,CASSLGARDSGYTF
NA,TRBJ2-4,NA,TRBV19,TGTGCCAGTAGTATCAGGGTCATAGCCAAAAACATTCAGTACTTC,CASSIRVIAKNIQYF
NA,TRBJ1-1,NA,TRBV2,TGTGCCAGCAGTGAAGCTGGGGCTGGGGGAGCTTTCTTT,CASSEAGAGGAFF
once,TRBJ2-2,NA,TRBV7-9,TGTGCCAGCAGCTTAGTTCCGACCGGGGAGCTGTTTTTT,CASSLVPTGELFF
NA,TRBJ1-5,NA,TRBV3-1/TRBV3-2,TGTGCCAGCAGTCAGGGGCTTTATAGCAATCAGCCCCAGCATTTT,CASSQGLYSNQPQHF
NA,TRBJ2-7,TRBD2,TRBV28,TGTGCCAGCAGTTTATCAGTGGCGGGGGTCGAGGACGAGCAGTACTTC,CASSLSVAGVEDEQYF
NA,TRBJ1-2,NA,TRBV13,TGTGCCAGCAGCTTAGGGTGGCAGGGCGACTATGGCTACACCTTC,CASSLGWQGDYGYTF
NA,TRBJ1-2,NA,TRBV7-9,TGTGCCAGCAGTGACGAAGCTAACTATGGCTACACCTTC,CASSDEANYGYTF
NA,TRBJ2-5,TRBD1,TRBV7-2,TGTGCCAGCAGCAACTCACGGACAGGGACCCAGTACTTC,CASSNSRTGTQYF
few,TRBJ2-4,NA,TRBV28,TGTGCCAGCAGTTCTGGGTTGGCGATAGCCAAAAACATTCAGTACTTC,CASSSGLAIAKNIQYF
NA,TRBJ2-2,TRBD1,TRBV19,TGTGCCAGTAGTATAGCAGGGGGCCCTACCGGGGAGCTGTTTTTT,CASSIAGGPTGELFF
NA,TRBJ2-3,NA,TRBV18,TGTGCCAGCTCACCGGGACTAGTGTCAGGGGGGACAGATACGCAGTATTTT,CASSPGLVSGGTDTQYF
NA,TRBJ2-2,TRBD2,TRBV5-1,TGCGCCAGCAGCAAGGGACTAGCGGGAGTATCCGGGGAGCTGTTTTTT,CASSKGLAGVSGELFF
NA,TRBJ2-1,NA,TRBV7-3,TGTGCCAGCAGCTTAAGCGCGGGGTACAATGAGCAGTTCTTC,CASSLSAGYNEQFF
NA,TRBJ1-4,TRBD1,TRBV7-8,TGTGCCAGCAGCCGAACAGGGGGCAGGGCTAATGAAAAACTGTTTTTT,CASSRTGGRANEKLFF
NA,TRBJ1-1,NA,TRBV28,TGTGCCAACAGTTTAAGTCGTTCTGACGGGGGGAATTTGAACACTGAAGCTTTCTTT,CANSLSRSDGGNLNTEAFF
NA,TRBJ2-2,TRBD1,TRBV5-6,TGTGCCAGCAGCCCCGGGACAGGGGACACCGGGGAGCTGTTTTTT,CASSPGTGDTGELFF
NA,TRBJ2-2,TRBD1,TRBV24-1,TGTGCCACCAGTGATTTAAGGGTCGGACAGGGGGCGGTCGGGGAGCTGTTTTTT,CATSDLRVGQGAVGELFF
NA,TRBJ2-5,TRBD2,TRBV18,TGTGCCAGCTCACCAAACCCCGGGACTAGCGGGGGGGCCACAGAGACCCAGTACTTC,CASSPNPGTSGGATETQYF
NA,TRBJ2-3,NA,TRBV5-1,TGCGCCAGCAGCTTGAGCGGGCTAAACACAGATACGCAGTATTTT,CASSLSGLNTDTQYF
NA,TRBJ2-1,TRBD2,TRBV2,TGTGCCAGCAGTTTCGCGACTAGCGGGGTCGCGTTATCCTACAATGAGCAGTTCTTC,CASSFATSGVALSYNEQFF
NA,TRBJ2-3,NA,TRBV5-5,TGTGCCAGCAGCTTGGCAGGGGCCGGGCGAGATACGCAGTATTTT,CASSLAGAGRDTQYF
NA,TRBJ2-6,NA,TRBV5-5,TGTGCCAGCAGCTTGGGGCCCCCAGTTGCTGGGGCCAACGTCCTGACTTTC,CASSLGPPVAGANVLTF
NA,TRBJ1-3,NA,TRBV7-9,TGTGCCAGCAGCCCCGGACAGATCTCTGGAAACACCATATATTTT,CASSPGQISGNTIYF
NA,TRBJ1-1,TRBD1,TRBV10-1,TGCGCCAGCAGCGACAGGGAAATGAACACTGAAGCTTTCTTT,CASSDREMNTEAFF
NA,TRBJ1-3,NA,TRBV15,TGTGCCACCAGCAGAGATCGCGGTTCTGGAAACACCATATATTTT,CATSRDRGSGNTIYF
NA,TRBJ2-1,NA,TRBV18,TGTGCCAGCTCACCTTGGGCAGGGGCAAGTAATGAGCAGTTCTTC,CASSPWAGASNEQFF
NA,TRBJ2-3,NA,TRBV5-1,TGCGCCAGCAGCTTCTCGCTACAACAGGGATACACAGATACGCAGTATTTT,CASSFSLQQGYTDTQYF
NA,TRBJ2-1,NA,TRBV10-3,TGTGCCATCAGTGAGAGAAGGAATGAGCAGTTCTTC,CAISERRNEQFF
NA,TRBJ2-3,NA,TRBV11-2,TGTGCCAGCAGCTTAGATCTCCCTAAGGGGGGCACAGATACGCAGTATTTT,CASSLDLPKGGTDTQYF
NA,TRBJ2-7,NA,TRBV4-2,TGTGCCAGCAGCCAAAACTACGAGCAGTACTTC,CASSQNYEQYF
once,TRBJ2-1,TRBD1,TRBV7-6,TGTGCCAGCAGCCTGAGGAGGCAGGGGGTGGACTCCTACAATGAGCAGTTCTTC,CASSLRRQGVDSYNEQFF
NA,TRBJ2-1,NA,TRBV7-8,TGTGCCAGCAGCTTTCGGGACGGAACCTACAATGAGCAGTTCTTC,CASSFRDGTYNEQFF
NA,TRBJ1-5,NA,TRBV12-3/TRBV12-4,TGTGCCAGCAGTGGGGGTCCTCAGCCCCAGCATTTT,CASSGGPQPQHF
NA,TRBJ1-2,NA,TRBV19,TGTGCCAGTAGTATTTCATTCGGCACGTATGGCTACACCTTC,CASSISFGTYGYTF
NA,TRBJ1-1,NA,TRBV9,TGTGCCAGCAGCGTAGCTATGAACACTGAAGCTTTCTTT,CASSVAMNTEAFF
NA,TRBJ2-1,TRBD2,TRBV19,TGTGCCAGTAGTATGGGCCGCGGGAGGGCCTTCAATGAGCAGTTCTTC,CASSMGRGRAFNEQFF
NA,TRBJ2-2,NA,TRBV5-1,TGCGCCAGCAGCTTGGGACGAGAAAACACCGGGGAGCTGTTTTTT,CASSLGRENTGELFF
NA,TRBJ2-3,NA,TRBV27,TGTGCCAGCAGTCACCGAAGAGATACGCAGTATTTT,CASSHRRDTQYF
few,TRBJ2-5,NA,TRBV6-5,TGTGCCAGCTCCCGGGGAAGGGGCGGGGAGACCCAGTACTTC,CASSRGRGGETQYF
NA,TRBJ1-4,NA,TRBV28,TGTGCCAGCAGTTTAGGGGGTAGGGGTGAAAAACTGTTTTTT,CASSLGGRGEKLFF
NA,TRBJ1-5,TRBD1,TRBV18,TGTGCCAGCTCACCGGGTTCCGGGACAGGGAATCAGCCCCAGCATTTT,CASSPGSGTGNQPQHF
NA,TRBJ1-4,NA,TRBV27,TGTGCCAGCACCTGGGTAGGGGCGCGTGATGAAAAACTGTTTTTT,CASTWVGARDEKLFF
NA,TRBJ2-3,TRBD2,TRBV7-9,TGTGCCAGCAGCTTCCTAGCGGGGGTTGCCGATACGCAGTATTTT,CASSFLAGVADTQYF
NA,TRBJ1-1,NA,TRBV7-2,TGTGCCAGCAGCAAGGACAGATACACTGAAGCTTTCTTT,CASSKDRYTEAFF
NA,TRBJ2-5,TRBD2,TRBV15,TGTGCCACCAGCGTCCCCGGGAGGGCCATGGGGGAGACCCAGTACTTC,CATSVPGRAMGETQYF
NA,TRBJ2-1,NA,TRBV14,TGTGCCAGCAGCCTCTCGACCGGATTCTACAATGAGCAGTTCTTC,CASSLSTGFYNEQFF